The clone carrying this T cell receptor (beta chain) has more than one count but fewer than ten. The target antigen is unknown. This record comes from a study of post-analysis software for immune sequencing data. Study-wide points: Samples sharing a preparation batch grouped tightly together when assessed by F measure. Patients had higher frequencies than controls of about five TRBV segments, including TRBV5-6, TRBV5-1 and TRBV20-1.

Germline lookup yields CDR1 SGHRS and CDR2 YFSETQ. The CDR3 contains 15 residues. V shed 4 bases and J shed 0 bases, with 14 bases lying between them. Prepared TCR beta cDNA libraries contained unique molecular identifiers. TCRdb reprocessed the PCR reads via MiXCR and lists one record per CDR3 protein. The sample lists around 500,000 distinct CDR3 sequences; 34% were seen once. The chain has TRBV5-1 and TRBJ2-7, with TRBD1 as a possible D gene (6 bases). Sequenced sample: blood. This receptor was obtained from a girl aged 2-17 years with multiple sclerosis. The chain's CDR3 is CASSPRQELSYEQYF. CDR3 nucleotide sequence: TGCGCCAGCAGCCCCAGACAGGAGCTCTCCTACGAGCAGTACTTC.